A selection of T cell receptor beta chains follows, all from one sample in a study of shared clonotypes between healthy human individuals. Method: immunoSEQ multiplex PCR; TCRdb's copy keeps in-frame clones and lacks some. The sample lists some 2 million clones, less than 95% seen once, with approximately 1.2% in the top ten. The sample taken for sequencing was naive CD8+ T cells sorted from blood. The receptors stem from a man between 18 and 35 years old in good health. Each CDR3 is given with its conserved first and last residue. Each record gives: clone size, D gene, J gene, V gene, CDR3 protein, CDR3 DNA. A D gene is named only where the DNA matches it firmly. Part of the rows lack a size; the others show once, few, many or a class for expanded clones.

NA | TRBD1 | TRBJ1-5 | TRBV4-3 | CASSQDTGGMSNQPQHF | TGCGCCAGCAGCCAAGATACAGGGGGCATGAGCAATCAGCCCCAGCATTTT
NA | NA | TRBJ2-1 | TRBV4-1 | CASSQGVARYEQFF | TGCGCCAGCAGCCAAGGGGTGGCGAGGTATGAGCAGTTCTTC
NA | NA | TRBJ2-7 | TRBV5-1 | CASSLSTGPSYEQYF | TGCGCCAGCAGCTTGTCGACGGGACCCTCCTACGAGCAGTACTTC
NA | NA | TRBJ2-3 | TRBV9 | CASSVEGMSTDTQYF | TGTGCCAGCAGCGTAGAAGGGATGAGCACAGATACGCAGTATTTT
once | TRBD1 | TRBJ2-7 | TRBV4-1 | CASSQTTGNYEQYF | TGCGCCAGCAGCCAAACGACAGGGAACTACGAGCAGTACTTC
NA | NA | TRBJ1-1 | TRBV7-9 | CASSLESPTEAFF | TGTGCCAGCAGCTTAGAAAGCCCCACTGAAGCTTTCTTT
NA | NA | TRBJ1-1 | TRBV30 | CAWTKSPVGLTEAFF | TGTGCCTGGACCAAATCCCCCGTGGGACTCACTGAAGCTTTCTTT
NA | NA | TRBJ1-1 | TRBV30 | CAGSGSTEAFF | TGTGCCGGGTCGGGATCCACTGAAGCTTTCTTT
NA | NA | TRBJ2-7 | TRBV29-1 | CSVESRTEQYF | TGCAGCGTTGAAAGCCGGACAGAGCAGTACTTC
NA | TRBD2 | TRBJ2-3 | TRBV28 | CASRLAGGLRDTQYF | TGTGCCAGCAGATTAGCGGGGGGGCTCAGAGATACGCAGTATTTT
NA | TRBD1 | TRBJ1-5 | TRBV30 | CAWSVLDREGEPQHF | TGTGCCTGGAGTGTACTGGACAGGGAAGGGGAGCCCCAGCATTTT
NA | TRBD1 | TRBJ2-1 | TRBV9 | CASSPGTGYNEQFF | TGTGCCAGCAGCCCCGGGACAGGGTACAATGAGCAGTTCTTC
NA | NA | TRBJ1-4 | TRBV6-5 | CASSYEGTEDEKLFF | TGTGCCAGCAGTTACGAGGGCACGGAGGATGAAAAACTGTTTTTT
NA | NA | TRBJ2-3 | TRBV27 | CASSLRGPSDTQYF | TGTGCCAGCAGTTTACGGGGCCCTTCCGATACGCAGTATTTT
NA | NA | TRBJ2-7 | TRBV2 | CASSLDSYEQYF | TGTGCCAGCAGTCTTGACAGTTACGAGCAGTACTTC
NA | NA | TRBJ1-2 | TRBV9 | CASEHLNYGYTF | TGTGCCAGCGAGCATCTTAACTATGGCTACACCTTC
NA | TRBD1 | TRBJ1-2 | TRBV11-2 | CASSLARTGGYYGYTF | TGTGCCAGCAGCTTAGCCCGGACAGGGGGCTACTATGGCTACACCTTC
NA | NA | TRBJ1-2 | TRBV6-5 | CASSYSDIKLYGYTF | TGTGCCAGCAGTTACTCCGACATTAAGTTATATGGCTACACCTTC
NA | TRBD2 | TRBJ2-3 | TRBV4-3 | CASSPYIAGEIDTQYF | TGCGCCAGCAGCCCATATATAGCGGGAGAAATAGATACGCAGTATTTT
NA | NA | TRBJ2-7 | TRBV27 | CASSHQLSYEQYF | TGTGCCAGCAGCCACCAACTCTCCTACGAGCAGTACTTC
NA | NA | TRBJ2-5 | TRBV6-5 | CASSYSGKTQYF | TGTGCCAGCAGTTACTCGGGGAAGACCCAGTACTTC